The following is a TCR beta chain sequence with its context. Assay used: immunoSEQ multiplex PCR; TCRdb lists only in-frame clones, some missing. The data hold fewer than 200,000 clones, with about 90% observed a single time. Germline CDR1 and CDR2: SGHVS and FQNEAQ. Trimming shortened V by 4 bases and J by 2 bases, and 3 bases separated the two germline ends. The CDR3 has 11 residues. This specimen belongs to a study of cytomegalovirus exposure and HLA in healthy donors. This sequence originates from a woman aged 18-29 years in good health and CMV-seropositive. The chain employs TRBV7-8 and TRBJ2-7; D gene unclear. The specimen was PBMCs. This chain's CDR3 is CASSSTYEQYF. DNA of the CDR3: TGTGCCAGCAGCTCAACCTACGAGCAGTACTTC. Complete variable domain (other parts from reference TRBV7-8 and TRBJ2-7): GAGVSQSPRYKVAKRGQDVALRCDPISGHVSLFWYQQALGQGPEFLTYFQNEAQLDKSGLPSDRFFAERPEGSVSTLKIQRTQQEDSAVYLCASSSTYEQYFGPGTRLTVT.